The present T cell receptor beta chain was sequenced within a study of CD8+CD57+ T cells in acquired aplastic anemia. Study information: Isolated CD4+ and CD8+ cells, once sorted, yielded DNA averaging around 3.3 ug.

Patients included in sequencing had previously demonstrated CD8+CD57+ cell expansion by flow cytometry. Severe acquired aplastic anemia was diagnosed in all patients. At blood sampling, none of the patients had yet received therapy. Between the trimmed V and J ends, which lost 1 base and 5 bases, there was a span of 6 bases. CDR3 length equals 12 residues. Germline CDR1 reads DFQATT; CDR2 reads SNEGSKA (reference sequence). The study profiled TCR beta VDJ and CDR3 using genomic DNA as template. TCRdb recomputed calls from the reads with MiXCR, one row per CDR3 protein. The table records about 150,000 distinct CDR3 sequences, approximately 52% of them present only once. General study points: Patients versus controls showed no significant CD8+ Simpson's diversity difference.

Comments on this clonotype: The target antigen is unknown.

This rearrangement joins TRBV20-1 to TRBJ1-5; no clear D. The clonotype comes from a human donor with aplastic anemia. Sequencing was done on a sample of sorted CD4+, CD8+, or CD8+CD57+ T cells (not recorded which) from PBMCs. CDR3 amino acids: CSARVQDQPQHF. In DNA form, the CDR3 reads TGCAGTGCTAGAGTTCAGGATCAGCCCCAGCATTTT.